This T cell receptor (beta chain) was identified in a study of cytomegalovirus exposure and HLA in healthy donors (dated by TCRdb to the late 2010s). Study-level background: An earlier analysis of around 600 of the donors reported 250 to 300 Gb of sequence data and 117 million unique TCR beta sequences from 150 million to 200 million T cells. Around 300 gigabases of sequencing data and approximately 85 million unique TCR sequences were included in an early release covering around 650 HLA-typed donors. A later analysis re-examined previously published TCR beta repertoires from 600 to 700 donors and added high-resolution HLA genotyping to investigate patterns of TCR occurrence. Donor age, sex, ethnicity and CMV serostatus were compiled together with the repertoire data. Typing coverage varied by locus: about 620-630 donors for A, B, C, DRB1 and DQB1; 500 to 550 for DQA1; more than 600 for DPA1; around 450 for DPB1. The study used immunosequencing to profile the T cell repertoires of approximately 690 subjects and linked those repertoires to cytomegalovirus serostatus. HLA typing included class I and class II loci at four-digit resolution. Besides the first cohort of 666 subjects, a separate validation cohort made up of over 95 different subjects was used. The later analysis used no new phenotypic data to find candidate immune exposures, relying instead on TCR beta sequences and their occurrence across donors. A few DR-DQ haplotypes were handled as single units for association and clustering because linkage in the cohort was strong. To predict cytomegalovirus infection status, the study brought together high-throughput TCR immunosequencing, statistical association of individual TCRs with disease status, and machine learning. An earlier analysis of several hundred of the donors applied high-throughput TCR beta sequencing to assess whether each TCR beta V gene segment acted as functional or pseudogenic. The study aimed to test whether cataloging public T cell receptors could reveal signatures of past pathogen exposure. All discovery cohort repertoires had been generated using a single sequencing platform. Among the roughly 410 genotyped donors, around 79% belonged to the genetic ancestry cluster associated with self-reported Caucasian donors. On average, approximately 250,000 unique TCR beta nucleotide sequences were sequenced per donor among 398 genotyped donors of the cohort, with around 19% of those sequences being non-productive. In a later genetic analysis, genome-wide SNP genotypes for about three fifths of the roughly 670 donors were used, and that subset was treated as a discovery cohort. Findings and caveats that apply to the study as a whole: According to the authors, the approach could potentially be generalized to other disease states and immunological phenotypes. According to a later analysis, most CMV-associated TCR beta chains appeared to be HLA-restricted, and the HLA associations seemed to be driven largely by CMV exposure. The earlier analysis of around 600 of the donors excluded roughly 16 rarely observed V segments, including chromosome 9 orphons, because counts were too low. While some public TCRs were present in many individuals, most TCR sequences turned up only very rarely across donors. In a later genetic analysis, fewer N-insertions in productive TCRs were reported among donors in an Asian-associated ancestry cluster than the approximately 710-donor mean. Compared with equally common non-associated chains, HLA-associated TCR beta chains in a later analysis were more clonally expanded and had lower generation probabilities. Broadly in line with IMGT annotations, most TCR beta V segments showed up in productive rearrangements about 87% or about 30% of the time in an earlier analysis of approximately 600 of the donors. A cluster of highly shared sequence variants was judged likely to represent a technical artifact of the sequencing pipeline. A later analysis found that TCR association rates varied across HLA loci, with DRB1 alleles showing the most associated TCRs and HLA-C alleles the fewest. When HLA alleles, especially DR and DQ, strongly co-occurred, attributing TCR associations to individual alleles was difficult. A further reported finding was that TCR beta sequences accurately predicted the HLA-A and HLA-B alleles for most subjects in the first cohort. In a later analysis, several top co-occurrence clusters were reported to appear linked to parvovirus B19, influenza, CMV and Epstein-Barr virus. In vitro tests confirmed that three of the cytomegalovirus-associated TCR beta chains recognize cytomegalovirus antigens. Correlated functional status among segregating V segments might be attributable to linkage disequilibrium, but an unknown experimental factor could not be ruled out. Because HLA typing was missing for some donors at each locus, association tests included only the typed subset. The study gave a list of under 200 TCR beta chains associated with cytomegalovirus. Cytomegalovirus status was reported to be diagnosed by the classifier with high specificity and sensitivity in both the original and validation cohorts. For the cohort, immune exposure information was limited to CMV serostatus. The presence/absence analyses assumed that sequencing depth was roughly uniform across donors, and that assumption may not be true. Only TCR beta chains were sequenced in this cohort, and the absence of alpha or paired-chain data limited detectable features. Some IMGT-functional V segments, including TRBV6-2 and TRBV6-3, could not be distinguished by the 87-base-pair reads and were therefore excluded. V-gene and J-gene trimming of TCR beta chains was associated with a missense DCLRE1C variant in a later genetic analysis, and the association was replicated in an independent cohort. At a false discovery rate of 0.05, a later analysis linked 15,000 to 20,000 TCR beta sequences to specific HLA alleles.

Germline trimming amounts to 6 bases on V and 6 bases on J, with 6 as the count of junction bases outside the gene matches. The CDR3, from cysteine to phenylalanine, totals 14 residues. Just CDR3 DNA is preserved here, 42 bases in frame from base 1. CDR1 and CDR2 (PRHDT, FYEKMQ) derive from the germline V gene (reference sequence). Note on this clone: The antigen it binds to is not known. The record has no base qualities; no much larger clone is one base away.

The cohort consisted of hundreds of healthy bone marrow donors. At the time of sampling, every cohort member was nominally healthy, though immune exposures that went unrecorded were likely present. The donor tested CMV seronegative and was one of the 352 seronegative cohort members. A peripheral blood sample was collected from each donor, and TCR beta sequencing was performed on peripheral blood mononuclear cells. The Qiagen DNeasy Blood Extraction Kit was used to extract genomic DNA from the blood cell samples. The library came from the immunoSEQ multiplex PCR assay. For the multiplex PCR, a mixture combining 60 forward primers for TCR Vbeta segments and 13 reverse primers for TCR Jbeta segments was used. The CDR3 region of rearranged TCR beta genes was amplified from genomic DNA by a multiplex PCR assay. On the Illumina HiSeq System, the amplified TCR beta libraries were sequenced as 87-base-pair reads. The original pipeline was this. A later analysis counted some 74 million unique TCR beta chains across the 640 or so repertoires, and some 11 million of these chains were shared by at least two donors. Raw reads were error-corrected and collapsed into unique sequences with a nearest-neighbor algorithm that merged closely related sequences to remove PCR and sequencing errors. To assign V, D and J gene segments, CDR3 sequences were aligned to IMGT reference sequences. For a sequence to be retained, a match of at least six nucleotides to both a V gene segment and a J gene segment was required. Rearrangements were classified as productive when the CDR3 lacked stop codons and remained in frame with V and J, and all other rearrangements were classified as non-productive. CDR3 was defined by IMGT convention, running from the second conserved V-encoded cysteine to the conserved J-encoded phenylalanine. Sequences without an unambiguous match to a single V gene segment were excluded from the earlier analysis of approximately 560 of the donors. An earlier analysis of fewer than 750 of the donors classified V segments as functional when productive rearrangements were above 56.7% and as segregating when the standard deviation between donors was above 5%. A statistical classification framework was built for diagnosing cytomegalovirus status from the catalog of TCR beta chain sequences. V and J gene assignment, in a later analysis, came from comparing TCR nucleotide sequences with IMGT/GENE-DB human TR gene sequences. In a later analysis, CDR3 sequences and most-parsimonious VDJ recombination scenarios were assigned using the TCRdist pipeline. A later analysis defined each TCR beta chain by its CDR3 amino acid sequence plus V-gene family, and excluded reads lacking a unique V-gene family. A later analysis removed 592 highly shared, low-generation-probability nucleotide sequences to deal with suspected cross-contamination and a sequencing artifact. A later analysis calculated a clonal expansion index for each public chain from normalized within-repertoire ranks of inferred template counts. A later analysis computed generation probabilities with a VDJ recombination model fitted to out-of-frame rearrangements, and checked the results against IGoR. In a later analysis, TCR-TCR, TCR-HLA and TCR-CMV co-occurrence was scored with hypergeometric tests, and a repertoire-size bias correction was applied to TCR pairs. In a later analysis, false discovery rates were estimated by permuting HLA or CMV assignments 20 times. A later analysis grouped co-occurring TCRs with DBSCAN, adding TCRdist sequence similarity when clustering within HLA-allele-positive subsets. For co-occurrence clustering, repertoires with fewer than 30,000 or more than 120,000 public chains were excluded, along with roughly five repertoires with anomalous nucleotide sharing. TCRdb re-hosts the immuneACCESS table, in-frame sequences only. Its copies lack some clones; in the studies checked, an unresolved V gene accounts for under half of them, and the cause for the rest is not known. The V and J calls and clone size are taken from that table; D and trimming were inferred from the DNA. The table for this sample lists some 100,000 clones; over 65% of them were counted only once. The ten largest clonotypes hold 2.7% of the sample.

The rearranged segments are TRBV13 and TRBJ2-3, and 10 junction bases match TRBD2. The sequencing input was PBMCs. The sequence was obtained from a female donor in good health and CMV-seronegative. The DNA reads as follows: TGTGCCAGCAGAAAGCGGGGGGGCAATGATACGCAGTATTTT. It is translated as CASRKRGGNDTQYF.